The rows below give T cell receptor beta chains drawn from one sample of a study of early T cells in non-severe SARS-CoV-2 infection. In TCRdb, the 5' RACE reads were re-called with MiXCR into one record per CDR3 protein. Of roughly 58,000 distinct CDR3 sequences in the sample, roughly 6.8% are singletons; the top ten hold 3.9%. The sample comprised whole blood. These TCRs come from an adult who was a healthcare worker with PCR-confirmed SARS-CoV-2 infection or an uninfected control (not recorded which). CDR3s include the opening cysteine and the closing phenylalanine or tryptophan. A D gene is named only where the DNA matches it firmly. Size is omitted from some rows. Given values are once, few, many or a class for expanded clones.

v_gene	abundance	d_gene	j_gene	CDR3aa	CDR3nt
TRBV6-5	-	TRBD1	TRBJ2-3	CASTRGRSTDTQYF	TGTGCCAGCACCAGGGGGCGAAGCACAGATACGCAGTATTTT
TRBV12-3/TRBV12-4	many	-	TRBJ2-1	CASTQGRTPVF	TGTGCCAGCACCCAGGGACGGACTCCGGTCTTC
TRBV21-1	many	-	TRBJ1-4	CASSKGQASEKLFF	TGTGCCAGCAGCAAAGGGCAGGCCTCCGAAAAACTGTTTTTT
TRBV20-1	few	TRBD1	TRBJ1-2	CSAFPGTGLGRYTF	TGCAGTGCTTTTCCCGGGACAGGGTTGGGGCGCTACACCTTC
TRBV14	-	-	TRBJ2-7	CASSQDTGSAYEQYF	TGTGCCAGCAGCCAAGATACGGGTTCGGCCTACGAGCAGTACTTC
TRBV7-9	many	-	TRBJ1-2	CASTPTGGFPHYTF	TGTGCCAGCACCCCGACCGGGGGCTTCCCACACTACACCTTC
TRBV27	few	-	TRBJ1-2	CASSPSARFNYGYTF	TGTGCCAGCAGTCCATCGGCCAGATTTAACTATGGCTACACCTTC
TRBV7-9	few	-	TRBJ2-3	CASSLAATPDTQYF	TGTGCCAGCAGCTTAGCAGCGACGCCGGATACGCAGTATTTT
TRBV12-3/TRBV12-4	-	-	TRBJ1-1	CASSFQGVTEAFF	TGTGCCAGCAGTTTCCAGGGTGTCACTGAAGCTTTCTTT
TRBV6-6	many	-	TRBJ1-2	CASSYSRGPQAVSYGYTF	TGTGCCAGCAGTTACTCGAGGGGTCCCCAAGCTGTGAGCTATGGCTACACCTTC